These 24 T cell receptor beta chains came from one sample sequenced in a study of CD8 T cells in Susac syndrome. Random hexamers were used to reverse transcribe the RNA input (about 0.5 to 1 ug). One entry per CDR3 protein results from TCRdb running MiXCR on the immunoSEQ multiplex PCR reads. The sample records 150,000 to 200,000 distinct CDR3 sequences, approximately 96% being singletons. Sequenced sample: CD4+ T cells from PBMCs. The receptors were sampled from a human donor with Susac syndrome.

V is TRBV30 and J is TRBJ1-1, with 9 bases that match TRBD1. Per the germline V gene, CDR1 is GTSNPN and CDR2 is SVGIG (reference sequence). The CDR3 loop spans 12 amino acids. J gave up 5 bases and V 5 bases, and 3 bases lay outside the gene matches. DNA of the CDR3: TGTGCCTGGGAAGACAGGGGGACTGAAGCTTTCTTT. This gives the protein CAWEDRGTEAFF.

The V gene is TRBV30, the J gene TRBJ1-5; 7 bases fit TRBD1. In germline, CDR1 is GTSNPN, CDR2 SVGIG (reference sequence). Losses at the gene ends were 7 bases for V and 1 base for J; bases not matched to a gene: 4. CDR3 length equals 13 residues. In nucleotides, the CDR3 is TGTGCCTCACAACAGGGGAGCAATCAGCCCCAGCATTTT. Translation: CASQQGSNQPQHF.

V is TRBV29-1 and J is TRBJ1-2; TRBD1 matches 9 bases. Germline V gene lookup returns CDR1 SQVTM and CDR2 ANQGSEA. The V and J ends lost 4 bases and 4 bases, in that order; junction bases with no gene match: 7. The CDR3 is made up of 14 amino acids. CDR3 loop: CSVGSQGAGYGYTF. The DNA for the CDR3 is TGCAGCGTTGGGTCACAGGGGGCCGGCTATGGCTACACCTTC.

The chain employs TRBV5-1 and TRBJ2-3; D might be TRBD1 (6 bases). Germline values: CDR1 SGHRS, CDR2 YFSETQ. The CDR3 length is 14 residues. V was shortened by 6 bases and J by 4 bases, with 15 bases between the two germline ends. CDR3 sequence: CASTQQGGSDTQYF. The CDR3 nucleotides are TGCGCCAGCACCCAACAGGGTGGGTCAGATACGCAGTATTTT.

This chain uses TRBV7-2 with TRBJ2-7; 11 bases map to TRBD2. Germline CDR1 is SGHTA and CDR2 is FQGNSA. V lost 6 bases, J lost 4 bases, and 5 bases stayed unmatched. This CDR3 is 14 amino acids long. CDR3 amino acids: CASRTSGGIYEQYF. CDR3 DNA sequence: TGTGCCAGCAGAACTAGCGGGGGAATATACGAGCAGTACTTC.

The rearrangement links TRBV4-1 to TRBJ1-1; 7 nucleotides align to TRBD1. With 3 bases clipped from V and 4 bases from J, the junction kept 11 bases outside the gene matches. Per germline, CDR1 MGHRA and CDR2 YSYEKL. CDR3 length equals 16 residues. The CDR3, as DNA: TGCGCCAGCAGCCACAGACAGGGTACGGGGGGCACTGAAGCTTTCTTT. Its translation: CASSHRQGTGGTEAFF.

This chain joins TRBV12-3 or TRBV12-4 and TRBJ1-2; D gene unclear. V gave up 5 bases and J gave up 8 bases, with 12 bases separating them. The CDR3 extends over 12 amino acids. The CDR3 protein is CASSPSTGGYTF. CDR3 sequence (DNA): TGTGCCAGCAGTCCTTCTACGGGGGGCTACACCTTC.

The chain employs TRBV18 and TRBJ2-7; D is possibly TRBD1 (6 bases). This CDR3 has 14 amino acids. Germline V gene data show CDR1 as KGHSH and CDR2 as LQKENI. V shed 6 bases and J shed 4 bases, with 16 bases lying between them. The DNA for the CDR3 is TGTGCCAGCTCCCCAAAGAGGACAGCTTACGAGCAGTACTTC. Translation gives CASSPKRTAYEQYF.

V and J are TRBV25-1 and TRBJ2-5, with D tentatively TRBD1 (6 bases). Germline V gives CDR1 MGHDK, CDR2 SYGVNS. The CDR3 covers 14 residues. V dropped 0 bases and J dropped 5 bases, with 10 bases sitting between them. The CDR3 is CASSEYRDTETQYF. The DNA of the CDR3 is TGTGCCAGCAGTGAATATCGGGACACCGAGACCCAGTACTTC.

The genes are TRBV20-1 and TRBJ2-1; 7 bases match TRBD1. The germline V gene has CDR1 DFQATT and CDR2 SNEGSKA (reference sequence). This CDR3 contains 13 residues. V lost 5 bases to trimming and J lost 8 bases; unmatched junction nucleotides: 9. CDR3 in amino acids: CSAPSDRSHEQFF. CDR3 DNA sequence: TGCAGTGCTCCTTCGGACAGGTCCCATGAGCAGTTCTTC.

This chain links TRBV27 with TRBJ2-1; TRBD2 matches 11 bases. Germline-derived CDR1 and CDR2 are MNHEY and SMNVEV (reference sequence). The CDR3 runs 17 residues. V shed 5 bases, J shed 2 bases, and the junction held 8 bases outside the gene matches. The CDR3 DNA follows: TGTGCCAGCAGTCCCGACCCGGGACTAGCGGCCTACAATGAGCAGTTCTTC. Translating gives CASSPDPGLAAYNEQFF.

V and J are TRBV20-1 and TRBJ1-2, with D possibly matching TRBD1 (5 bases). Trimming cost V 6 bases and J 8 bases, with 19 bases left between them. CDR1 DFQATT and CDR2 SNEGSKA come from the germline V gene (reference sequence). CDR3 length: 13 amino acids. The CDR3: CSARRGDLGGYTF. CDR3 in DNA: TGCAGTGCCCGGCGGGGCGACCTGGGGGGCTACACCTTC.

This chain links TRBV3-1 with TRBJ1-1; D is possibly TRBD1 (5 bases). V lost 4 bases and J 6 bases, leaving 12 bases between the germline ends. Germline V lookup: CDR1 LGHDT, CDR2 YNNKEL (reference sequence). This CDR3 is 13 amino acids long. Here the CDR3 DNA reads TGTGCCAGCAGCCGGGATCAGGGTCCTGAAGCTTTCTTT. Amino acids: CASSRDQGPEAFF.

This clonotype was seen only a few times. The chain is built from TRBV3-1 and TRBJ1-5, with D unclear. Trimming stripped 1 base from V and 6 bases from J, with 4 bases between. The CDR3 extends over 12 amino acids. CDR1 and CDR2 (germline): LGHDT, YNNKEL (reference sequence). The CDR3 region is CASSQGGQPQHF. CDR3 bases: TGTGCCAGCAGCCAAGGTGGTCAGCCCCAGCATTTT.

The chain joins TRBV19 to TRBJ1-6, with D hard to call. The CDR3 runs 13 residues. Per the germline V gene, CDR1 is LNHDA and CDR2 is SQIVND (reference sequence). V lost 6 bases and J 8 bases, leaving 11 bases between the germline ends. CDR3 nucleotide sequence: TGTGCCAGTAGACTGATTGCAGATTCACCCCTCCACTTT. Its translation is CASRLIADSPLHF. The full variable domain, rest sourced from reference TRBV19 and TRBJ1-6, is DGGITQSPKYLFRKEGQNVTLSCEQNLNHDAMYWYRQDPGQGLRLIYYSQIVNDFQKGDIAEGYSVSREKKESFPLTVTSAQKNPTAFYLCASRLIADSPLHFGNGTRLTVT.

V usage is TRBV30 and J usage is TRBJ2-6; 7 bases align to TRBD1. CDR1 is GTSNPN and CDR2 is SVGIG in the germline V gene (reference sequence). V gave up 2 bases and J gave up 3 bases; unmatched junction bases: 1. The CDR3 extends over 14 amino acids. Here the CDR3 DNA reads TGTGCCTGGAGTACAGGGGATGGGGCCAACGTCCTGACTTTC. Translating it yields CAWSTGDGANVLTF.

V gene TRBV12-3 or TRBV12-4 combines with J gene TRBJ2-6, with D possibly being TRBD1 (6 bases). There are 17 residues in the CDR3. V lost 2 bases and J 4 bases, leaving 15 bases between the germline ends. The CDR3 loop reads CASSLQPGTPGANVLTF. CDR3 coding DNA: TGTGCCAGCAGTTTACAACCCGGGACACCAGGGGCCAACGTCCTGACTTTC.

This chain joins TRBV19 and TRBJ2-1; tentative D call: TRBD1 (5 bases). Germline CDR1 and CDR2: LNHDA and SQIVND (reference sequence). The V gene lost 5 bases and the J gene lost 9 bases, with 17 bases spanning the gap. The CDR3 has 14 residues. The CDR3: CASSPRLLGVEQFF. CDR3 coding DNA: TGTGCCAGTAGTCCCCGCCTTCTAGGGGTTGAGCAGTTCTTC. The entire variable domain, with the rest obtained from reference TRBV19 and TRBJ2-1, is as follows: DGGITQSPKYLFRKEGQNVTLSCEQNLNHDAMYWYRQDPGQGLRLIYYSQIVNDFQKGDIAEGYSVSREKKESFPLTVTSAQKNPTAFYLCASSPRLLGVEQFFGPGTRLTVL.

The J gene is TRBJ2-2, the V gene TRBV4-1, with a possible D match to TRBD2 (6 bases). The CDR3 runs 16 residues. With 0 bases removed from V and 3 bases from J, the gap between germline ends came to 11 bases. Germline values: CDR1 MGHRA, CDR2 YSYEKL. This CDR3 reads CASSQDGGTYTGELFF. The CDR3 bases are TGCGCCAGCAGCCAAGATGGGGGGACCTACACCGGGGAGCTGTTTTTT.

This clonotype was picked up one time. The chain links TRBV20-1 to TRBJ2-7, with no clear D. This CDR3 has 13 residues. From germline, CDR1 is DFQATT and CDR2 SNEGSKA (reference sequence). The V end was cut by 1 base, the J end by 2 bases, with 9 bases between. CDR3: CSARGAGTYEQYF. The CDR3 DNA reads as TGCAGTGCTAGAGGGGCAGGAACCTACGAGCAGTACTTC.

This clonotype was observed a few times. The gene calls are TRBV7-2 and TRBJ1-5; D is undetermined. This CDR3 region has 14 residues. The V gene lost 1 base and the J gene lost 0 bases, with 4 bases spanning the gap. Germline-derived CDR1 and CDR2 are SGHTA and FQGNSA. CDR3 DNA sequence: TGTGCCAGCAGCTTAGAGGGTAGCAATCAGCCCCAGCATTTT. This translates into CASSLEGSNQPQHF.

The chain is built from TRBV30 and TRBJ1-4, with unresolved D. The CDR3 sequence is 13 residues long. Germline loops: CDR1 GTSNPN, CDR2 SVGIG (reference sequence). Trimming cost V 3 bases and J 8 bases, with 13 bases left between them. The CDR3 sequence: CAWRGRPEEKLFF. In nucleotides, the CDR3 is TGTGCCTGGAGAGGCCGGCCAGAAGAAAAACTGTTTTTT.

For this clonotype: Sequence at one end of the junction differs from germline and may be a read error. CDR3 sequence: CASSLGQGTQETQYF. In nucleotides, the CDR3 is TGTGCTAGCAGCTTAGGTCAGGGGACTCAAGAGACCCAGTACTTC. This rearrangement joins TRBV7-7 to TRBJ2-5; D possibly matches TRBD1 or TRBD2 (6 bases each). The CDR3 has 15 amino acids. CDR1 is SSHAT, CDR2 FNYEAQ, per germline (reference sequence).

The genes are TRBV7-2 and TRBJ2-5; weak D call: TRBD2 (6 bases). Germline V gene lookup returns CDR1 SGHTA and CDR2 FQGNSA. V was cut by 4 bases and J by 9 bases, with 15 bases left in between. There are 13 residues in the CDR3. Here the CDR3 reads CASSSGTRRAQYF. CDR3 nucleotide sequence: TGTGCCAGCAGCTCCGGGACCCGGAGGGCCCAGTACTTC.